A single sample gave rise to the 23 T cell receptor beta chains below, sequenced in a study of cytomegalovirus exposure and HLA in healthy donors. Amplification used 60 Vbeta primers and 13 Jbeta primers. Sequencing was performed with immunoSEQ multiplex PCR; in TCRdb, only in-frame clones are kept and a portion is missing. The sample records approximately 100,000 clones, roughly four fifths being singletons. Material: PBMCs. Every receptor here comes from a man aged 45-60 years in good health and CMV-seronegative.

V is TRBV2 and J is TRBJ1-1; TRBD1 matches 7 bases. Losses at the gene ends were 6 bases for V and 2 bases for J; bases not matched to a gene: 3. Germline V gene lookup returns CDR1 SNHLY and CDR2 FYNNEI. The CDR3 length is 13 residues. Here the CDR3 DNA reads TGTGCCAGCAGGGGGGACAGCAACACTGAAGCTTTCTTT. This sequence encodes CASRGDSNTEAFF. The full variable domain, with the rest looked up from reference TRBV2 and TRBJ1-1, is EPEVTQTPSHQVTQMGQEVILRCVPISNHLYFYWYRQILGQKVEFLVSFYNNEISEKSEIFDDQFSVERPDGSNFTLKIRSTKLEDSAMYFCASRGDSNTEAFFGQGTRLTVV.

This clone was seen only a few times. Here the CDR3 DNA reads TGTGCCAGCAGCTTTCTCGTAGGGGGCAACACTGAAGCTTTCTTT. Protein sequence: CASSFLVGGNTEAFF. The rearrangement joins TRBV7-8 to TRBJ1-1; 7 positions match TRBD1. The V and J ends lost 3 bases and 2 bases, in that order; junction bases with no gene match: 6. From germline, CDR1 is SGHVS and CDR2 FQNEAQ. The length of the CDR3 is 15 residues.

The V gene is TRBV7-9, the J gene TRBJ1-5; D perhaps matches TRBD1 (5 bases). Trimming cost V 4 bases and J 5 bases, with 12 bases left between them. Germline CDR1 SEHNR, CDR2 FQNEAQ (reference sequence). The CDR3 spans 14 residues. CDR3 nucleotide sequence: TGTGCCAGCAGCTCCTCTTCGACAGATCAGCCCCAGCATTTT. The encoded protein is CASSSSSTDQPQHF.

This clone was detected once. Different DNA sequences within this sample yield the same CDR3. The gene calls are TRBV30 and TRBJ2-7; 7 bases align to TRBD2. This CDR3 has 12 amino acids. Per the germline V gene, CDR1 is GTSNPN and CDR2 is SVGIG (reference sequence). V lost 3 bases, J lost 3 bases, and 2 bases stayed unmatched. The CDR3 DNA reads as TGTGCCTGGAGCCTAGCGGACTACGAGCAGTACTTC. Its protein is CAWSLADYEQYF.

V and J are TRBV5-1 and TRBJ1-4, with D possibly matching TRBD1 (6 bases). The germline V and J ends were trimmed by 4 bases and 4 bases, with 11 bases remaining between them. The CDR3 is 14 residues long. The germline CDR1 and CDR2 sequences are SGHRS and YFSETQ. The DNA of the CDR3 is TGCGCCAGCAGCCCCCGACAGGATAATGAAAAACTGTTTTTT. As protein: CASSPRQDNEKLFF.

This clone was found once. The chain recombines TRBV6-1 with TRBJ2-5, with a weak D call TRBD2 (6 bases). The J call is uncertain, as TRBJ2-7 better fits the DNA end. This CDR3 has 18 residues. Germline V gene sequence: CDR1 MNHNS, CDR2 SASEGT. CDR3 amino acids: CASSEALSSGPSSYEQYF. DNA for the CDR3: TGTGCCAGCAGTGAAGCGCTCTCGAGCGGGCCGAGCTCCTACGAGCAGTACTTC.

This clone was recorded a few times. The V gene is TRBV20-1, the J gene TRBJ1-2; D is unresolved. Per germline, CDR1 DFQATT and CDR2 SNEGSKA (reference sequence). V was trimmed by 4 bases and J by 2 bases, leaving 5 bases between them. The CDR3 contains 11 residues. The CDR3 sequence: CSANENYGYTF. The CDR3 region has the DNA TGCAGTGCTAACGAGAACTATGGCTACACCTTC.

This chain joins TRBV10-1 and TRBJ1-5; 7 bases are a match to TRBD1. J lost 5 bases, V lost 4 bases, and 2 bases had no gene match. Germline V CDR1 and CDR2: WNHNN, SYGVQD (reference sequence). This CDR3 comprises 13 residues. The CDR3 loop is CASSAQGDQPQHF. As DNA, the CDR3 is TGCGCCAGCAGTGCCCAGGGGGATCAGCCCCAGCATTTT.

CDR3 sequence reads: CASSQPGGSSAPYEQYF. The CDR3 bases are TGTGCCAGCAGCCAACCTGGGGGGTCTAGCGCGCCCTACGAGCAGTACTTC. The rearrangement joins TRBV4-2 to TRBJ2-7, with a tentative D call TRBD2 (6 bases). Trimming cost V 2 bases and J 2 bases, with 19 bases left between them. Per the germline V gene, CDR1 is LGHNA and CDR2 is YNFKEQ. The CDR3 length is 17 residues.

The chain carries TRBV2 and TRBJ2-1, with D maybe TRBD1 (5 bases). Germline CDR1 reads SNHLY; CDR2 reads FYNNEI. V lost 7 bases and J 7 bases, leaving 17 bases between the germline ends. This CDR3 comprises 14 residues. CDR3 protein: CASKETRVVNEQFF. CDR3 nucleotide sequence: TGTGCCAGCAAGGAGACCAGGGTGGTAAATGAGCAGTTCTTC.

The chain joins TRBV4-2 to TRBJ2-5; the match to TRBD2 covers 10 bases. Trimming removed 4 bases from V and 1 base from J; junction bases left unmatched: 9. CDR3 size: 17 residues. The germline gives CDR1 LGHNA, CDR2 YNFKEQ. CDR3 bases: TGTGCCAGCAGCCCGGAGTCGACTAGCGGGCCCCAAGAGACCCAGTACTTC. It encodes CASSPESTSGPQETQYF.

CDR3 coding DNA: TGTGCCAGCAGCTTAGACTACTCCACAGATACGCAGTATTTT. It codes for CASSLDYSTDTQYF. This sequence joins TRBV7-2 and TRBJ2-3; D is undetermined. V lost 1 base, J lost 2 bases, and 7 bases lay in between. CDR3 size: 14 residues. The V gene's germline CDR1 is SGHTA and CDR2 FQGNSA.

The genes are TRBV4-2 and TRBJ2-2; no clear D. V gave up 4 bases and J gave up 5 bases, with 5 bases separating them. Germline CDR1 LGHNA, CDR2 YNFKEQ. CDR3 size: 12 residues. CDR3 amino acids: CASSRETGELFF. The CDR3, as DNA: TGTGCCAGCAGCCGCGAGACCGGGGAGCTGTTTTTT.

The rearrangement joins TRBV2 to TRBJ2-5; 12 nucleotides agree with TRBD2. This CDR3 region has 13 residues. The V segment lost 5 bases and the J segment 7 bases; nucleotides outside the gene matches: 2. From germline, CDR1 is SNHLY and CDR2 FYNNEI. The CDR3 is CASSSGLAGTQYF. Here the CDR3 DNA reads TGTGCCAGCAGTTCGGGACTAGCGGGGACCCAGTACTTC.

This chain links TRBV7-2 with TRBJ1-6; D may be TRBD1 (5 bases). Germline assignment: CDR1 SGHTA and CDR2 FQGNSA. V lost 3 bases and J lost 4, with 7 bases in between. CDR3 length: 14 amino acids. The CDR3 DNA reads TGTGCCAGCAGCTTCCCAGGGTATAATTCACCCCTCCACTTT. Protein: CASSFPGYNSPLHF.

This clone was seen only a few times. Written as DNA, the CDR3 is TGTGCCAGCTCTTCGACTAGCGGGAGTTTGGCCAAAAACATTCAGTACTTC. Residues: CASSSTSGSLAKNIQYF. V and J are TRBV2 and TRBJ2-4, with TRBD2 identical over 12 bases. The junction had 9 bases not matched to a gene; V was cut back by 8 bases and J by 1 base. The CDR3 spans 17 residues. Per germline, CDR1 SNHLY and CDR2 FYNNEI.

V is TRBV28 and J is TRBJ2-7, with D tentatively TRBD1 (6 bases). Germline CDR1 MDHEN, CDR2 SYDVKM. The CDR3 consists of 13 residues. Trimming took 5 bases from V and 3 from J, leaving 11 bases between them. CDR3 sequence reads: CASSPDSYYEQYF. CDR3 sequence (DNA): TGTGCCAGCAGTCCGGACAGTTACTACGAGCAGTACTTC.

This clone turned up a few times. The J gene is TRBJ2-7, the V gene TRBV27; weak D call: TRBD1 (6 bases). This CDR3 is 13 amino acids long. Between the trimmed V and J ends, which lost 6 bases and 4 bases, there was a span of 13 bases. Germline CDR1 MNHEY, CDR2 SMNVEV (reference sequence). CDR3 residues: CASRQDRRYEQYF. The DNA for the CDR3 is TGTGCCAGCAGGCAGGACAGACGGTACGAGCAGTACTTC.

The J gene is TRBJ1-5, the V gene TRBV5-1; D not resolved. Trimming took off 0 bases at V and 1 base at J, with 8 bases between the two ends. The CDR3 extends over 15 amino acids. Looked up from germline, CDR1 is SGHRS and CDR2 is YFSETQ. Here the CDR3 DNA reads TGCGCCAGCAGCTTGGGCGGGGAAAGCAATCAGCCCCAGCATTTT. As protein: CASSLGGESNQPQHF.

This clone was counted a few times. V usage is TRBV28 and J usage is TRBJ1-5; TRBD1 matches at 7 bases. CDR1 and CDR2 from the germline V gene are MDHEN and SYDVKM. The CDR3 sequence is 15 residues long. Losses at the gene ends were 3 bases for V and 1 base for J; bases not matched to a gene: 3. The CDR3 is CASSLAGGSNQPQHF. DNA of the CDR3: TGTGCCAGCAGTTTGGCAGGGGGGAGCAATCAGCCCCAGCATTTT.

This chain links TRBV6-1 with TRBJ2-7, with a tentative D call TRBD1 (5 bases). CDR3 length equals 14 residues. V dropped 5 bases and J dropped 3 bases, with 14 bases sitting between them. From germline, CDR1 is MNHNS and CDR2 SASEGT. The CDR3 protein is CASSRSGFYYEQYF. The CDR3 coding sequence is TGTGCCAGCAGTAGGTCAGGGTTCTACTACGAGCAGTACTTC.

The gene calls are TRBV5-1 and TRBJ2-5; no clear D. Germline CDR1 reads SGHRS; CDR2 reads YFSETQ. The CDR3 spans 14 residues. Trimming took off 6 bases at V and 2 bases at J, with 14 bases between the two ends. CDR3 coding DNA: TGCGCCAGCACCCGCGAGGCAGTTCAAGAGACCCAGTACTTC. Translating gives CASTREAVQETQYF.

The V gene is TRBV7-8, the J gene TRBJ1-5; possibly TRBD1 for D (6 bases). Trimming pared 1 base from V and 5 bases from J, leaving 9 bases between. Germline assignment: CDR1 SGHVS and CDR2 FQNEAQ. The CDR3 runs to 14 residues. The CDR3 reads CASSLGRTDQPQHF. The CDR3 nucleotides are TGTGCCAGCAGCTTAGGGAGGACAGATCAGCCCCAGCATTTT.